The rows below give T cell receptor beta chains drawn from one sample of a study of blood T cell repertoires in COVID-19. Clones were read by immunoSEQ multiplex PCR, and TCRdb kept only the in-frame ones, dropping some. The data contain about 74,000 clones, under 95% of them singletons. The specimen sequenced was peripheral blood. The receptors come from a woman aged 60-70 years with active COVID-19. Each CDR3 is given with its conserved first and last residue. Each record gives: clone size, J gene, D gene, V gene, CDR3 protein, CDR3 DNA. A D gene is named only where the DNA matches it firmly. Clone size is given for some rows only: seen once, a few or many times, or a class if the clone is expanded.

>once|TRBJ2-2|TRBD2|TRBV30
CAWRLAGGYTGELFF
TGTGCCTGGAGACTAGCGGGAGGATATACCGGGGAGCTGTTTTTT
>NA|TRBJ2-7|NA|TRBV20-1
CSARPEYEQYF
TGCAGTGCTAGACCAGAATACGAGCAGTACTTC
>NA|TRBJ2-3|NA|TRBV6-5
CASSRQRTDTQYF
TGTGCCAGCAGTAGACAGAGAACAGATACGCAGTATTTT
>NA|TRBJ2-1|TRBD2|TRBV3-1/TRBV3-2
CASSVTSGNNEQFF
TGTGCCAGCAGCGTGACTAGCGGGAACAATGAGCAGTTCTTC
>once|TRBJ1-5|NA|TRBV2
CASRKETGFNQPQHF
TGTGCCAGCAGGAAAGAGACAGGCTTCAATCAGCCCCAGCATTTT
>NA|TRBJ2-1|TRBD2|TRBV13
CASSTGTSDYNEQFF
TGTGCCAGCAGCACAGGGACTAGCGACTACAATGAGCAGTTCTTC
>once|TRBJ2-7|NA|TRBV28
CASSSPHRSHEQYF
TGTGCCAGCAGCTCCCCCCACAGGAGCCACGAGCAGTACTTC
>NA|TRBJ2-5|TRBD2|TRBV28
CASRDSGSRETQYF
TGTGCCAGCAGAGATAGCGGGAGTCGAGAGACCCAGTACTTC
>NA|TRBJ2-3|TRBD2|TRBV2
CASSVGLAPTDTQYF
TGTGCCAGCAGTGTTGGACTAGCCCCCACAGATACGCAGTATTTT
>NA|TRBJ2-1|NA|TRBV3-1/TRBV3-2
CASSQVGVDNEQFF
TGTGCCAGCAGCCAAGTCGGGGTGGACAATGAGCAGTTCTTC
>NA|TRBJ2-7|NA|TRBV11-2
CASSSGPVYEQYF
TGTGCCAGCAGCAGCGGACCCGTCTACGAGCAGTACTTC
>once|TRBJ2-2|TRBD2|TRBV19
CASSSRSGRSTGELFF
TGTGCCAGTAGTTCCCGTAGCGGGAGGAGCACCGGGGAGCTGTTTTTT
>NA|TRBJ2-1|TRBD2|TRBV24-1
CATSDSQLAGEYNEQFF
TGTGCCACCAGTGATTCCCAACTAGCGGGGGAATACAATGAGCAGTTCTTC
>NA|TRBJ2-5|NA|TRBV7-9
CASSLGRSIQETQYF
TGTGCCAGCAGCTTAGGTCGGAGCATCCAAGAGACCCAGTACTTC
>NA|TRBJ2-7|NA|TRBV18
CASSPTGSSYGGYEQYF
TGTGCCAGCTCACCGACGGGGAGCAGCTACGGCGGGTACGAGCAGTACTTC
>NA|TRBJ1-2|TRBD1|TRBV18
CASSPTGDYGYTF
TGTGCCAGCTCACCAACAGGGGACTATGGCTACACCTTC
>NA|TRBJ1-4|NA|TRBV7-2
CASSLVLATVEKLFF
TGTGCCAGCAGCTTAGTACTCGCGACAGTGGAAAAACTGTTTTTT
>NA|TRBJ2-3|TRBD2|TRBV11-2
CASSLVPSGTDTQYF
TGTGCCAGCAGCTTAGTTCCTAGCGGTACAGATACGCAGTATTTT